The following is a T cell receptor (beta chain) sequence with its context. Its cognate antigen is unknown. The data derive from a study of cytomegalovirus exposure and HLA in healthy donors. Trimming pared 2 bases from V and 1 base from J, leaving 9 bases between. Looked up from germline, CDR1 is SNHLY and CDR2 is FYNNEI. The CDR3 sequence is 14 residues long. Study conclusions and caveats: Later analysis reportedly placed an Asian-associated ancestry cluster below the approximately 730-donor mean in N-insertions.

With 60 Vbeta and 13 Jbeta primers, the PCR was carried out. Under the authors' procedure: A follow-up analysis tallied 65 million to 80 million unique TCR beta chains, roughly 11 million shared. Produced via immunoSEQ multiplex PCR; TCRdb's table is partial and in-frame only. That table supplies the V and J calls and clone size; D and trimming were determined from the DNA. The data contain about 130,000 clones, about 81% of them singletons. The source of this sequence is a woman aged 25 to 39 in good health and CMV-seronegative. This rearrangement joins TRBV2 to TRBJ2-7; no reliable D call. The sequenced material came from PBMCs. The CDR3 DNA follows: TGTGCCAGCAGTGAATCTGTCTTTTCCTACGAGCAGTACTTC. This translates into CASSESVFSYEQYF. Full variable domain (outside the CDR3, taken from reference TRBV2 and TRBJ2-7): EPEVTQTPSHQVTQMGQEVILRCVPISNHLYFYWYRQILGQKVEFLVSFYNNEISEKSEIFDDQFSVERPDGSNFTLKIRSTKLEDSAMYFCASSESVFSYEQYFGPGTRLTVT.